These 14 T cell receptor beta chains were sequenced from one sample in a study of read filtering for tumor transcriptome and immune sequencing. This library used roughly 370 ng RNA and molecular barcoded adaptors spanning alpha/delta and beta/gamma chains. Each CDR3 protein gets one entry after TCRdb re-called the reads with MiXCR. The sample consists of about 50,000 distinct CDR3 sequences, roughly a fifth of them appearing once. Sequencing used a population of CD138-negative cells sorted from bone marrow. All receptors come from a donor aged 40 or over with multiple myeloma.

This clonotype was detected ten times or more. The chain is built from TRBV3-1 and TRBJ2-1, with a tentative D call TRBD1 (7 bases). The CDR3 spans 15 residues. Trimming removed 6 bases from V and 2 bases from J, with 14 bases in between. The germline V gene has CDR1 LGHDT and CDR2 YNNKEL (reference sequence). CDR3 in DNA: TGTGCCAGCAGGCGTCAGGGGGGACCCTACAATGAGCAGTTCTTC. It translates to CASRRQGGPYNEQFF.

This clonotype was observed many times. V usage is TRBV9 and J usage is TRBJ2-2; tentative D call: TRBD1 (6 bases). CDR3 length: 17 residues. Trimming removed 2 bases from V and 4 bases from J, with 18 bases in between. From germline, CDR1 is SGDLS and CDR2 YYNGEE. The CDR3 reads CASSVYTQGHLTGELFF. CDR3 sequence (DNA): TGTGCCAGCAGCGTCTATACCCAGGGACACCTCACCGGGGAGCTGTTTTTT.

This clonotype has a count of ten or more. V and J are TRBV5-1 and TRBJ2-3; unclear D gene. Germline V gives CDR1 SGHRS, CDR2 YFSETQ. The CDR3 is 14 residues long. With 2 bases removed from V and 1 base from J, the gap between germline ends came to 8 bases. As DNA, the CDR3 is TGCGCCAGCAGCTTTCGTACGGGCACAGATACGCAGTATTTT. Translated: CASSFRTGTDTQYF. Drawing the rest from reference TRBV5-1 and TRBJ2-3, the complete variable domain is KAGVTQTPRYLIKTRGQQVTLSCSPISGHRSVSWYQQTPGQGLQFLFEYFSETQRNKGNFPGRFSGRQFSNSRSEMNVSTLELGDSALYLCASSFRTGTDTQYFGPGTRLTVL.

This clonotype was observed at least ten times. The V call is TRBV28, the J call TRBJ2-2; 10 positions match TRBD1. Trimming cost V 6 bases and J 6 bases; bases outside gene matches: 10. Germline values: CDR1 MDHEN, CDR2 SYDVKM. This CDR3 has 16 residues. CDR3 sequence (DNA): TGTGCCAGCAGGGGGCCGGGACAGGGGTTATCCGGGGAGCTGTTTTTT. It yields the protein CASRGPGQGLSGELFF. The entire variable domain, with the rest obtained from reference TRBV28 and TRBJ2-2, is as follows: DVKVTQSSRYLVKRTGEKVFLECVQDMDHENMFWYRQDPGLGLRLIYFSYDVKMKEKGDIPEGYSVSREKKERFSLILESASTNQTSMYLCASRGPGQGLSGELFFGEGSRLTVL.

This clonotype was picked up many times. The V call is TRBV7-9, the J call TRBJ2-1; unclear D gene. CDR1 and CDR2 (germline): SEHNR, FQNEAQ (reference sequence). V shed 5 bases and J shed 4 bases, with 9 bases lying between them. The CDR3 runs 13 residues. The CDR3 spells CASSQTAYNEQFF. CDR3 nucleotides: TGTGCCAGCAGCCAGACCGCATACAATGAGCAGTTCTTC.

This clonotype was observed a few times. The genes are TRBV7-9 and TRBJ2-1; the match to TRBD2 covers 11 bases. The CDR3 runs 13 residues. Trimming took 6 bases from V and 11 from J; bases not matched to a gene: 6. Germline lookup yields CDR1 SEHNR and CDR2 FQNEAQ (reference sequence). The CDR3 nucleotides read TGTGCCAGCAGTTCTCTAGCGGGAGGCAAGCAGTTCTTC. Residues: CASSSLAGGKQFF. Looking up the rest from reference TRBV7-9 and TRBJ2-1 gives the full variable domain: DTGVSQNPRHKITKRGQNVTFRCDPISEHNRLYWYRQTLGQGPEFLTYFQNEAQLEKSRLLSDRFSAERPKGSFSTLEIQRTEQGDSAMYLCASSSLAGGKQFFGPGTRLTVL.

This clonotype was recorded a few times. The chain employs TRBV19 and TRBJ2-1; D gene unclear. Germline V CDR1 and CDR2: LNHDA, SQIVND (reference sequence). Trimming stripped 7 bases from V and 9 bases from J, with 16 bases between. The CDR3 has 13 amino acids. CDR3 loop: CASTPAPLVEQFF. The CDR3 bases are TGTGCCAGTACCCCGGCCCCATTGGTTGAGCAGTTCTTC.

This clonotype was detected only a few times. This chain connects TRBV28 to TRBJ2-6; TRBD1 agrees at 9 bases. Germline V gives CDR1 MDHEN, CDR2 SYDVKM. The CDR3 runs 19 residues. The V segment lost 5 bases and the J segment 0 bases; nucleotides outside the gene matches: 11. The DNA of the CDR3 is TGTGCCAGCAGTGTCTCTCGGGACAGGGACAGCTCTGGGGCCAACGTCCTGACTTTC. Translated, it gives CASSVSRDRDSSGANVLTF.

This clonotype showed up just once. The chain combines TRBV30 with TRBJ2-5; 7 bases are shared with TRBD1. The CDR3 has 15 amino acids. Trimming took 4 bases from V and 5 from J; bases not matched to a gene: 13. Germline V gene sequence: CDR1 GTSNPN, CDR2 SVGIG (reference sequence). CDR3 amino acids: CAWNPRGRVGETQYF. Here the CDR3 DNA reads TGTGCCTGGAACCCTAGGGGGCGGGTAGGGGAGACCCAGTACTTC.

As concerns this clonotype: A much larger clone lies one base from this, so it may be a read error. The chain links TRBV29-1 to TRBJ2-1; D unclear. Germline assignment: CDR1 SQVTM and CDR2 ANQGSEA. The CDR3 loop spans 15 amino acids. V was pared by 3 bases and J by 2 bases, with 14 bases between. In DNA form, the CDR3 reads TGCAGCGTTGATCCTGGCAAGGCTCCCTACAATGAGCAGTTCTTC. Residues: CSVDPGKAPYNEQFF.

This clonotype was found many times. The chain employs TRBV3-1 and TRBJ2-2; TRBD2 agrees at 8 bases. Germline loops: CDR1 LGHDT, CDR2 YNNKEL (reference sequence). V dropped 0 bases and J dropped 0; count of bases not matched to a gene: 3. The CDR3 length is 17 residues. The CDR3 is CASSQEGLAANTGELFF. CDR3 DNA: TGTGCCAGCAGCCAAGAAGGACTAGCAGCGAACACCGGGGAGCTGTTTTTT.

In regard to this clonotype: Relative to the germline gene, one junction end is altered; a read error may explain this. The CDR3 loop reads CASSRRQGSAEDFF. The CDR3 region has the DNA TGTGCCAGCAGCCGTCGACAGGGGAGCGCTGAAGATTTCTTT. The rearrangement joins TRBV12-3 or TRBV12-4 to TRBJ1-1, with 8 bases identical to TRBD1. CDR3 size: 14 residues.

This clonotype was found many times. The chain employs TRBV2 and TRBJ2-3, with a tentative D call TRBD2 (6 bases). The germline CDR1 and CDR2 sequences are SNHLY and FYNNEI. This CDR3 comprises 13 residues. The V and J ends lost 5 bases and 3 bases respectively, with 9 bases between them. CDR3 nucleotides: TGTGCCAGCAGTTACCGGGAGACAGATACGCAGTATTTT. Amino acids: CASSYRETDTQYF. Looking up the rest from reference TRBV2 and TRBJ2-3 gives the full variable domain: EPEVTQTPSHQVTQMGQEVILRCVPISNHLYFYWYRQILGQKVEFLVSFYNNEISEKSEIFDDQFSVERPDGSNFTLKIRSTKLEDSAMYFCASSYRETDTQYFGPGTRLTVL.

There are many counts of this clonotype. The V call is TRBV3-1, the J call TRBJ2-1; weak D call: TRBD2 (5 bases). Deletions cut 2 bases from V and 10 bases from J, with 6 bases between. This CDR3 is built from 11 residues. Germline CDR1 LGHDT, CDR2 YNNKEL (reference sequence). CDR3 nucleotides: TGTGCCAGCAGCCAATGGGAGGAGCAGTTCTTC. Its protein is CASSQWEEQFF.